Below, 13 T cell receptor beta chains from the same sample are listed, as sequenced in a study of shared T cell receptors in the human thymus. The protocol was immunoSEQ multiplex PCR, while the TCRdb copy is restricted to in-frame clones and leaves out a portion. The data contain around 730,000 clones, 75% to 90% of them singletons. The sample also formed part of further work on human thymus T cells.

Material: thymocytes. These receptors were taken from a girl less than two years old with a congenital heart defect.

This clone was found once. V gene TRBV5-4 combines with J gene TRBJ2-7; weak D call: TRBD2 (6 bases). The V and J ends lost 4 bases and 0 bases respectively, with 17 bases between them. This CDR3 region has 16 residues. CDR1 is SGHNT and CDR2 is YYREEE in the germline V gene (reference sequence). This CDR3 is CASSRGLPPTSYEQYF. CDR3 nucleotides: TGTGCCAGCAGCCGGGGACTTCCCCCGACCTCCTACGAGCAGTACTTC.

The rearrangement links TRBV18 to TRBJ1-1, with D perhaps TRBD1 (5 bases). Germline values: CDR1 KGHSH, CDR2 LQKENI. The CDR3 sequence is 16 residues long. Trimming cost V 3 bases and J 3 bases, with 17 bases left between them. The CDR3 DNA reads TGTGCCAGCTCACCCCGACAAGGGGACTTGGACACTGAAGCTTTCTTT. Protein product: CASSPRQGDLDTEAFF.

The gene calls are TRBV5-1 and TRBJ2-5, with D possibly matching TRBD1 (5 bases). The J call may not be correct, given that the DNA end is closer to TRBJ2-7. The CDR3 length is 14 residues. Looked up from germline, CDR1 is SGHRS and CDR2 is YFSETQ. The CDR3 coding sequence is TGCGCCAGCAGCTTAATTGACAGCTCCTACGAGCAGTACTTC. The encoded protein is CASSLIDSSYEQYF.

This chain connects TRBV6-1 to TRBJ2-5; TRBD1 matches 9 bases. With 1 base clipped from V and 4 bases from J, the junction kept 1 base outside the gene matches. Germline lookup yields CDR1 MNHNS and CDR2 SASEGT. There are 14 residues in the CDR3. CDR3 residues: CASSEEDRGETQYF. CDR3 nucleotide sequence: TGTGCCAGCAGTGAAGAGGACAGGGGAGAGACCCAGTACTTC.

CDR3 amino acids: CASSFQGPAGGTEAFF. In DNA, the CDR3 is TGTGCCAGCAGTTTTCAGGGGCCCGCCGGCGGAACTGAAGCTTTCTTT. This chain links TRBV28 with TRBJ1-1, with D possibly TRBD1 on 6 matching bases. Germline loops: CDR1 MDHEN, CDR2 SYDVKM. This CDR3 region has 16 residues. Trimming removed 3 bases at V and 5 bases at J, with 19 bases between.

This clone has just a few counts. V is TRBV10-3 and J is TRBJ1-2; D is perhaps TRBD1 (5 bases). Germline assignment: CDR1 ENHRY and CDR2 SYGVKD. The CDR3 is 17 residues long. V lost 3 bases and J 1 base, leaving 18 bases between the germline ends. The DNA of the CDR3 is TGTGCCATCAGTGAAGTGGCCCGACCGGGGGTTAACTATGGCTACACCTTC. This encodes CAISEVARPGVNYGYTF.

This chain joins TRBV2 and TRBJ1-5, with 8 nucleotides matching TRBD1. Germline V gene sequence: CDR1 SNHLY, CDR2 FYNNEI. The CDR3 spans 23 residues. The V gene end was trimmed by 3 bases and the J gene end by 0 bases; junction bases not matched to a gene: 25. The CDR3 reads CASSEKDRDRNSSGVYSNQPQHF. The DNA for the CDR3 is TGTGCCAGCAGTGAGAAGGACCGGGACAGGAACTCTAGTGGGGTATATAGCAATCAGCCCCAGCATTTT.

V is TRBV5-1 and J is TRBJ1-5, with 8 bases fitting TRBD1. Germline CDR1 and CDR2: SGHRS and YFSETQ. V shed 2 bases, J shed 3 bases, and the junction held 10 bases outside the gene matches. The CDR3 has 17 amino acids. CDR3 bases: TGCGCCAGCAGCTTCATCCCAGGGGGCTCGGTCAATCAGCCCCAGCATTTT. Amino acids: CASSFIPGGSVNQPQHF.

V gene TRBV29-1 combines with J gene TRBJ1-2, with TRBD1 identical over 8 bases. With V trimmed by 0 bases and J by 4 bases, 10 bases remained unmatched. Germline values: CDR1 SQVTM, CDR2 ANQGSEA. The CDR3 runs 16 residues. The CDR3 DNA follows: TGCAGCGTTGAAGACAAGGACGGACAGGGCGGCTATGGCTACACCTTC. As protein: CSVEDKDGQGGYGYTF.

A few counts support this clone. The chain recombines TRBV12-5 with TRBJ1-4; D is unclear. The CDR3 is 13 amino acids. The V end was cut by 9 bases, the J end by 0 bases, with 8 bases between. Germline values: CDR1 LGHNT, CDR2 FRNRAP. CDR3 amino acids: CASRYATNEKLFF. The CDR3 nucleotides read TGTGCTAGCAGATATGCAACTAATGAAAAACTGTTTTTT.

This chain links TRBV5-4 with TRBJ2-7, with 10 nucleotides matching TRBD1. The V gene's germline CDR1 is SGHNT and CDR2 YYREEE (reference sequence). This CDR3 region has 18 residues. J gave up 1 base and V 3 bases, and 13 bases lay outside the gene matches. The CDR3 sequence: CASSWGTGVTRPSYEQYF. The DNA of the CDR3 is TGTGCCAGCAGCTGGGGGACAGGGGTCACACGCCCTTCCTACGAGCAGTACTTC.

The chain is built from TRBV7-8 and TRBJ2-5, with D possibly matching TRBD2 (6 bases). Trimming took 2 bases from V and 1 from J, leaving 20 bases between them. The CDR3 loop spans 18 amino acids. Germline loops: CDR1 SGHVS, CDR2 FQNEAQ. The CDR3 DNA is TGTGCCAGCAGCTTAAGGAGGGCAAGGGAATTGCGCCAAGAGACCCAGTACTTC. Its protein is CASSLRRARELRQETQYF.

CDR3 DNA: TGTGCCAGTAGTACAGGGGCCTACAATGAGCAGTTCTTC. This encodes CASSTGAYNEQFF. V gene TRBV27 combines with J gene TRBJ2-1; 7 bases line up with TRBD1. Per germline, CDR1 MNHEY and CDR2 SMNVEV (reference sequence). With 9 bases clipped from V and 2 bases from J, the junction kept 4 bases outside the gene matches. There are 13 residues in the CDR3.